This TCR beta chain was retrieved from a study of blood T cell repertoires in COVID-19. Original processing methods: For nucleated cells, counts were estimated from reference gene primer amplification. Profiling relied on immunoSEQ multiplex PCR, and the TCRdb table lists in-frame clones only, not all of them. The V and J calls and clone size come from that table; D and trimming were worked out from the DNA. In the table there are about 68,000 clones, approximately 86% of which are singletons. The sequence was obtained from a middle-aged man with acute or convalescent COVID-19. The sequencing input was peripheral blood.

The CDR3, as DNA: TGTGCCAGCACTCTTAACAGGGGTGGCTACACCTTC. Residues: CASTLNRGGYTF. The genes are TRBV6-6 and TRBJ1-2, with 7 bases identical to TRBD1. Germline-derived CDR1 and CDR2 are MNHNY and SVGAGI (reference sequence). V was clipped by 7 bases and J by 7 bases; unmatched bases: 6. The CDR3 length is 12 residues.